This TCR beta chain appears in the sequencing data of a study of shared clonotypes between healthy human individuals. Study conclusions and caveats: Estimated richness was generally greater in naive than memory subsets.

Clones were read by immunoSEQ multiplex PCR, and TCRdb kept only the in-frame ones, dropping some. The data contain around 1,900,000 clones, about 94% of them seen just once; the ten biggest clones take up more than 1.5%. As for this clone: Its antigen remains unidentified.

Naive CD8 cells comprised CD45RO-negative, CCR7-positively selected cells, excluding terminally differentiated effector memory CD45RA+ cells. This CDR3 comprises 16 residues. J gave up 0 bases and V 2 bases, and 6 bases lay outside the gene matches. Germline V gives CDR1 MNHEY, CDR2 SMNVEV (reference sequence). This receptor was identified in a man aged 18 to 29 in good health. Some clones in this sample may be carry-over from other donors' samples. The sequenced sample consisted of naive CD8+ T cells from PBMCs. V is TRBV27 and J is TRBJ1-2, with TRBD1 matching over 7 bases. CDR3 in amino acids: CASSLSGTAPNYGYTF. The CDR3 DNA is TGTGCCAGCAGTTTAAGCGGGACAGCCCCTAACTATGGCTACACCTTC.